The rows below give T cell receptor beta chains drawn from one sample of a study of OX40 agonist ivuxolimab in advanced cancers. Sequencing used immunoSEQ multiplex PCR; TCRdb keeps in-frame clones, though not all of them. This sample has about 82,000 clones, with 70% to 90% found just once. The sample in question was CD4+ or CD8+ T cells sorted from blood, obtained in a trial of the OX40 agonist ivuxolimab. Receptors originate from an adult with an advanced solid tumor such as melanoma, head and neck, liver or kidney cancer. Each CDR3 is given with its conserved first and last residue. Each record gives: J gene, clone size, V gene, D gene, CDR3 DNA, CDR3 protein. The D gene is left open where the match is weak. Only some rows state a clone size, as once, few, many or a class for expanded clones.

>TRBJ2-5|-|TRBV14|-
TGTGCCAGCAGCCAAGAAGCCCCCTCTGGGGGAGAGACCCAGTACTTC
CASSQEAPSGGETQYF
>TRBJ1-1|-|TRBV18|-
TGTGCCAGCTCACAGGGTCGGGGGGACACTGAAGCTTTCTTT
CASSQGRGDTEAFF
>TRBJ2-7|-|TRBV19|-
TGTGCCAGTAGGGGCGGAGGCCCTGGGGAGCAGTACTTC
CASRGGGPGEQYF
>TRBJ1-2|-|TRBV5-5|-
TGTGCCAGCAGCTTGGGTCGTGGGACTAACAGCTATGGCTACACCTTC
CASSLGRGTNSYGYTF
>TRBJ2-2|-|TRBV9|-
TGTGCCAGCAGCGGACTTCCCGATAGGACGCCCGGGGAGCTGTTTTTT
CASSGLPDRTPGELFF
>TRBJ1-3|-|TRBV18|-
TGTGCCAGCTCACCACCGGCAGGCATCTCTGGAAACACCATATATTTT
CASSPPAGISGNTIYF
>TRBJ1-4|once|TRBV2|-
TGTGCCAGCAGTGTCCGGACTACGGGTGAAAAACTGTTTTTT
CASSVRTTGEKLFF
>TRBJ2-3|once|TRBV27|-
TGTGCCAGCAGTTACGGTACAGATACGCAGTATTTT
CASSYGTDTQYF
>TRBJ2-3|once|TRBV7-9|TRBD1
TGTGCCAGCAGCCGGACAGGGGATACAGATACGCAGTATTTT
CASSRTGDTDTQYF
>TRBJ2-2|-|TRBV7-2|-
TGTGCCAGCAGCACCACCCCCAGGGCCGTCGGGGAGCTGTTTTTT
CASSTTPRAVGELFF
>TRBJ1-4|-|TRBV15|-
TGTGCCACCAGCAGAGAGGTGGGGAGTAATGAAAAACTGTTTTTT
CATSREVGSNEKLFF
>TRBJ1-2|-|TRBV6-6|-
TGTGCCAGCAGTTACTCGTCAGGGAGCTATGGCTACACCTTC
CASSYSSGSYGYTF
>TRBJ2-6|-|TRBV28|-
TGTGCCAGCAGCCCCCCGGGGGCCAACGTCCTGACTTTC
CASSPPGANVLTF
>TRBJ2-7|-|TRBV6-5|TRBD1
TGTGCCAGCAGCCCCAGCCGGGACAGGGACTACGAGCAGTACTTC
CASSPSRDRDYEQYF
>TRBJ2-2|-|TRBV2|TRBD1
TGTGCCAGCAGTTATCAGGGGGCGAATGCCGGGGAGCTGTTTTTT
CASSYQGANAGELFF
>TRBJ2-1|once|TRBV10-3|TRBD2
TGTGCCATCAGTGGGGGGACTAGCGGACACAATGAGCAGTTCTTC
CAISGGTSGHNEQFF
>TRBJ2-5|-|TRBV6-1|-
TGTGCCAGCGAACCGGTTAGGGGGGAGACCCAGTACTTC
CASEPVRGETQYF
>TRBJ2-1|-|TRBV29-1|-
TGCAGGGGGGAATTATACAATGAGCAGTTCTTC
CRGELYNEQFF
>TRBJ1-5|-|TRBV14|-
TGTGCCAGCAGCTCACGACAGATTAATCAGCCCCAGCATTTT
CASSSRQINQPQHF
>TRBJ2-3|-|TRBV7-2|TRBD2
TGTGCCAGCAGCGTTTTAGCGGGGAGCACAGATACGCAGTATTTT
CASSVLAGSTDTQYF
>TRBJ2-3|few|TRBV27|TRBD2
TGTGCCAGCAGTTCCTGGGGGGGGACTAGCGCCCCAGATACGCAGTATTTT
CASSSWGGTSAPDTQYF
>TRBJ2-5|-|TRBV5-1|TRBD2
TGCGCCAGCAGCCCACCACTAGCGGGAGAGACCCAGTACTTC
CASSPPLAGETQYF
>TRBJ1-6|-|TRBV30|-
TGTGCCTGGATGAGCGTTCAGGATTCACCCCTCCACTTT
CAWMSVQDSPLHF
>TRBJ2-7|-|TRBV4-3|-
TGCGCCAGCAGCCAAGACCTCATCGGATTCTACGAGCAGTACTTC
CASSQDLIGFYEQYF
>TRBJ1-1|-|TRBV29-1|-
TGCAGCTCGCCGGGGGGGGAGAACACTGAAGCTTTCTTT
CSSPGGENTEAFF
>TRBJ2-7|-|TRBV7-2|-
TGTGCCAGCAGCTTACTAGGGTCCTACGAGCAGTACTTC
CASSLLGSYEQYF
>TRBJ2-2|-|TRBV29-1|-
TGCAGCGCGCAACGGGGCGGGACGAACACCGGGGAGCTGTTTTTT
CSAQRGGTNTGELFF
>TRBJ2-5|-|TRBV11-3|TRBD2
TGTGCCAGCAGCCTGGGACTAGCGGGAGCCCGCCTCGAGACCCAGTACTTC
CASSLGLAGARLETQYF
>TRBJ2-3|-|TRBV7-7|TRBD1
TGTGCTAGCAGCTTAGAGGGGGCGGGTGATACGCAGTATTTT
CASSLEGAGDTQYF
>TRBJ2-5|-|TRBV6-5|TRBD1
TGTGCCAGCAGCCGGGACAGTGAAGAGACCCAGTACTTC
CASSRDSEETQYF
>TRBJ2-4|-|TRBV27|TRBD1
TGTGCCAGCAGGCAAATCGGACAGGGGGCTTCGTACTTC
CASRQIGQGASYF
>TRBJ2-7|-|TRBV14|-
TGTGCCAGCACCTCAGGAACCGAGCAGTACTTC
CASTSGTEQYF
>TRBJ1-2|-|TRBV19|-
TGTGCCAGTGCCTTTTGGGCCCCGGAGGGGTATGGCTACACCTTC
CASAFWAPEGYGYTF
>TRBJ2-1|-|TRBV2|TRBD2
TGTGCCAGCAGTGAACCGCTAGGGACTAGCGGGAAGATAGGAAATGAGCAGTTCTTC
CASSEPLGTSGKIGNEQFF
>TRBJ1-1|few|TRBV6-4|-
TGTGCCAGCACGGGCAGGGGATTGAACACTGAAGCTTTCTTT
CASTGRGLNTEAFF
>TRBJ2-1|-|TRBV7-2|-
TGTGCCAGCAGCTTAGGATCGTGGGCAGCTACTAGCTTCTTC
CASSLGSWAATSFF
>TRBJ1-2|-|TRBV13|-
TGTGCCAGCAGCCCGAAACCTAACTATGGCTACACCTTC
CASSPKPNYGYTF
>TRBJ2-7|-|TRBV27|TRBD2
TGTGCCAGCAGTTTCGGTGCGGGGGGACCCTACGAGCAGTACTTC
CASSFGAGGPYEQYF
>TRBJ2-3|many|TRBV4-1|-
TGCGCCAGCAGCCAAGTTGGCGGTCCAGATACGCAGTATTTT
CASSQVGGPDTQYF
>TRBJ2-3|-|TRBV4-1|TRBD2
TGCGCCAGCAGCCAAGAGGGGCGGGGACTAGCGGGCCGCACAGATACGCAGTATTTT
CASSQEGRGLAGRTDTQYF